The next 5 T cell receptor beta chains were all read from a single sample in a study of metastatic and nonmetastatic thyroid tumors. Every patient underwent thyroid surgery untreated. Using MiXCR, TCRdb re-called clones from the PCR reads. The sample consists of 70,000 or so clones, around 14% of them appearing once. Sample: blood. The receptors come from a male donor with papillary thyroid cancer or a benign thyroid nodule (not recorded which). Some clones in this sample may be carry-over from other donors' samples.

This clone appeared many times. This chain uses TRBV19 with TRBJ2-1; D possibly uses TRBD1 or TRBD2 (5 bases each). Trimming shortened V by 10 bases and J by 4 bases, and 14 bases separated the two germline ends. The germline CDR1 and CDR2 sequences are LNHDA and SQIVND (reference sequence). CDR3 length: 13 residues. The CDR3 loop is CATNPGPYNEQFF. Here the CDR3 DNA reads TGTGCCACCAACCCGGGACCATACAATGAGCAGTTCTTC.

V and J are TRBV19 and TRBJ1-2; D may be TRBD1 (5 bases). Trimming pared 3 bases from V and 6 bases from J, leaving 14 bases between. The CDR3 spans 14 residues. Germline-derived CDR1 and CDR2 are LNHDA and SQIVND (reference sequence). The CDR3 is CASSITGTENGYTF. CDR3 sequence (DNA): TGTGCCAGTAGTATTACCGGGACTGAGAATGGCTACACCTTC.

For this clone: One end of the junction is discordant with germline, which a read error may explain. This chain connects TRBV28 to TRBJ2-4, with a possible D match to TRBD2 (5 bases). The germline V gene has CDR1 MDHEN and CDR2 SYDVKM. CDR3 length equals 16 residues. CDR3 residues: CASSSSASLLESIHYF. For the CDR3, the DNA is TGTGCCAGCAGTTCCTCGGCCTCCTTACTAGAGAGCATTCATTACTTC.

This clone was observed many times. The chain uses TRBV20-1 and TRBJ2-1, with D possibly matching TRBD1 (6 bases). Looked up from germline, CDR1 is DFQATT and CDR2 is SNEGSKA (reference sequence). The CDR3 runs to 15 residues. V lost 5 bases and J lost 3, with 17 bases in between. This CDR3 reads CSARDIRLNYNEQFF. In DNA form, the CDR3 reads TGCAGTGCTCGGGACATCCGGCTGAACTACAATGAGCAGTTCTTC.

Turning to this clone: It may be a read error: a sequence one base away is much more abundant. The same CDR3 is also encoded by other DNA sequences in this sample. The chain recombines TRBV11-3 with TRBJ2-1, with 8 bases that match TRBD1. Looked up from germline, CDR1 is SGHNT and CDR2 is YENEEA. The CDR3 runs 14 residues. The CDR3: CAGSLGAGGYEQFF. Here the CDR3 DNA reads TGTGCAGGCAGCTTAGGGGCAGGGGGCTATGAGCAGTTCTTC.